The rows below give T cell receptor beta chains drawn from one sample of a study of T cell clones after liver transplantation. Sequencing used immunoSEQ multiplex PCR; TCRdb keeps in-frame clones, though not all of them. This table has over 45,000 clones, more than 65% appearing once. Specimen: CD4+ T cells from blood, collected around 54 months after liver transplant. The receptors derive from a human patient who received a liver transplant. A share of the T cells may be of graft donor origin. CDR3s include the opening cysteine and the closing phenylalanine or tryptophan. A D gene is named only where the DNA matches it firmly. Clone size, where shown, is once, few, many, or a class for clones that have expanded.

V gene	J gene	CDR3 length	clone size	D gene	CDR3 DNA	CDR3 protein
TRBV19	TRBJ1-4	14	once	.	TGTGCCAGTAGTATAGCACAGGATAATGAAAAACTGTTTTTT	CASSIAQDNEKLFF
TRBV9	TRBJ1-1	12	.	.	TGTGCCAGCAACCGCCTGAACACTGAAGCTTTCTTT	CASNRLNTEAFF
TRBV5-4	TRBJ2-3	16	.	.	TGTGCCAGCAGTAGGGCCGGAGGGGGTAGCACAGATACGCAGTATTTT	CASSRAGGGSTDTQYF
TRBV2	TRBJ2-3	16	.	TRBD2	TGTGCCAGCCAGCGGGAGGCGGGACAGTTCACAGATACGCAGTATTTT	CASQREAGQFTDTQYF
TRBV7-2	TRBJ2-7	13	few	.	TGTGCCAGCAGCTTCCCGGGGGCCTACGAGCAGTACTTC	CASSFPGAYEQYF
TRBV5-6	TRBJ2-7	13	.	.	TGTGCCAGCAGCTCGGGCCGAGGGAGGGAGCAGTACTTC	CASSSGRGREQYF
TRBV6-5	TRBJ1-4	16	.	TRBD1	TGTGCCAGCAGTTACGAGGGGACAGTGTCTATGAGGAAACTGTTTTTT	CASSYEGTVSMRKLFF
TRBV6-1	TRBJ1-6	13	few	.	TGTGCCAGCAGTGAAGCGGGAGGATCACCCCTCCACTTT	CASSEAGGSPLHF
TRBV7-2	TRBJ2-1	16	.	TRBD2	TGTGCCAGCAGCCCCACTAGCGGGGGACACTACAATGAGCAGTTCTTC	CASSPTSGGHYNEQFF
TRBV2	TRBJ2-5	17	.	TRBD2	TGTGCCAGCAGTGGCGGTCTAGCGGGGGCCGGAGGGGAGACCCAGTACTTC	CASSGGLAGAGGETQYF
TRBV2	TRBJ1-4	14	.	.	TGTGCCAGCACCCTAGGGGGGGGCGGGGAAAAACTGTTTTTT	CASTLGGGGEKLFF
TRBV27	TRBJ1-6	16	.	.	TGTGCCAGCAGTTTAAGTATCGGAGACAGAGGGTCACCCCTCCACTTT	CASSLSIGDRGSPLHF
TRBV28	TRBJ1-1	15	few	.	TGTGCCAGCAGTTTAGGTGTTTCACTAAACACTGAAGCTTTCTTT	CASSLGVSLNTEAFF
TRBV10-3	TRBJ2-1	14	.	.	TGTGCCATCAGTGAATGGCAGGAAGACAATGAGCAGTTCTTC	CAISEWQEDNEQFF
TRBV11-3	TRBJ2-2	12	.	.	TGTGCCAGCAGCCTAAACACCGGGGAGCTGTTTTTT	CASSLNTGELFF
TRBV28	TRBJ2-1	14	once	.	TGTGCCAGCAGTTCCCTGCGGCGATACAATGAGCAGTTCTTC	CASSSLRRYNEQFF
TRBV5-5	TRBJ1-5	13	.	.	TGTGCCAGCAGCTTACAGGGTGATCAGCCCCAGCATTTT	CASSLQGDQPQHF
TRBV7-2	TRBJ2-5	13	.	.	TGTGCCAGCCGATTGGGGTCGGCCGAGACCCAGTACTTC	CASRLGSAETQYF
TRBV14	TRBJ1-6	15	few	.	TGTGCCAGCAGCCAAGGGGACTCCTATAATTCACCCCTCCACTTT	CASSQGDSYNSPLHF
TRBV4-1	TRBJ2-3	15	.	.	TGCGCCAGCAGCCAAGATTTGATGGGACCAGATACGCAGTATTTT	CASSQDLMGPDTQYF
TRBV27	TRBJ1-1	18	.	.	TGTGCCAGCAGTCCACATCTTGGGTCGTTTCGGTCGAACACTGAAGCTTTCTTT	CASSPHLGSFRSNTEAFF
TRBV2	TRBJ2-3	15	few	TRBD1	TGTGCCAGCAGTCGGACAGGGCTAAGCACAGATACGCAGTATTTT	CASSRTGLSTDTQYF
TRBV7-2	TRBJ2-3	16	once	TRBD2	TGTGCCAGCAGCTTCCAAGCGGGGGGTATAACAGATACGCAGTATTTT	CASSFQAGGITDTQYF
TRBV5-4	TRBJ2-7	15	.	TRBD2	TGTGCCAGCAGCTTGCGAGGAGCGGGGGGCGGGGAGCAGTACTTC	CASSLRGAGGGEQYF
TRBV30	TRBJ2-3	16	.	TRBD2	TGTGCCTGGAGTGTAGGGCTAGCGGGGGACACAGATACGCAGTATTTT	CAWSVGLAGDTDTQYF
TRBV19	TRBJ2-2	16	.	TRBD1	TGTGCCAGTAGTGCGAACAGGGGGCGAAACACCGGGGAGCTGTTTTTT	CASSANRGRNTGELFF
TRBV10-3	TRBJ1-5	13	.	.	TGTGCCGCGACAGACGGTGGCAATCAGCCCCAGCATTTT	CAATDGGNQPQHF
TRBV5-6	TRBJ2-1	13	.	.	TGTGCCAGCAGCCCCTACACATACAATGAGCAGTTCTTC	CASSPYTYNEQFF
TRBV9	TRBJ1-6	17	.	TRBD1	TGTGCCAGCAGCGCGGGTCCCGGGACAGGGCCGGATTCACCCCTCCACTTT	CASSAGPGTGPDSPLHF
TRBV7-2	TRBJ2-1	15	.	TRBD2	TGTGCCAGCAGCGCCAGCGGGGGGGCCTACAATGAGCAGTTCTTC	CASSASGGAYNEQFF
TRBV6-5	TRBJ2-7	13	.	TRBD1	TGTGCCAGCAGTTATACTCAGGAACAGGGGCAGACTTTC	CASSYTQEQGQTF
TRBV5-1	TRBJ2-7	13	.	.	TGCGCCAGCAGCTTTCAGGGTAACTACGAGCAGTACTTC	CASSFQGNYEQYF
TRBV19	TRBJ2-1	15	.	.	TGTGCCAGTAGTATCGGTGGGGGTCTCTACAATGAGCAGTTCTTC	CASSIGGGLYNEQFF
TRBV30	TRBJ2-7	16	.	.	TGTGCCTGGAGTGTAAGGGGCAGGGGGGTTTTGTACGAGCAGTACTTC	CAWSVRGRGVLYEQYF
TRBV5-1	TRBJ1-5	15	.	.	TGCGCCAGCAGCTACGGGGGATCTGGAAATCAGCCCCAGCATTTT	CASSYGGSGNQPQHF
TRBV28	TRBJ1-2	14	.	TRBD1	TGTGCCAGCAGCTATGGAGGGACAGGGGAAGGCTACACCTTC	CASSYGGTGEGYTF
TRBV11-2	TRBJ2-5	12	.	.	TGTGCCAGCAGTCGTAGTTCGGAGACCCAGTACTTC	CASSRSSETQYF
TRBV7-3	TRBJ1-5	13	.	.	TGTGCCAGCAGCTTAGAAGAGAATCAGCCCCAGCATTTT	CASSLEENQPQHF
TRBV28	TRBJ1-2	14	.	.	TGTGCCAGCAGTACGGTTGGGGGGGTATATGGCTACACCTTC	CASSTVGGVYGYTF
TRBV9	TRBJ2-1	15	.	TRBD1	TGTGCCAGCAGCGGGGGACAGGGGCCGGTCAATGAGCAGTTCTTC	CASSGGQGPVNEQFF
TRBV6-6	TRBJ2-3	14	.	TRBD2	TGTGCCAGCAGCCTTGGACTAGGAGCAGATACGCAGTATTTT	CASSLGLGADTQYF
TRBV7-8	TRBJ2-5	12	.	.	TGTGCCAGCCGACCCGTTCAAGAGACCCAGTACTTC	CASRPVQETQYF
TRBV19	TRBJ1-5	15	.	.	TGTGCCAGTAGCTTTCAGGGAAAGGACAATCAGCCCCAGCATTTT	CASSFQGKDNQPQHF
TRBV6-6	TRBJ2-7	13	once	.	TGTGCCAGCACCCTGGGCAATTCCTACGAGCAGTACTTC	CASTLGNSYEQYF
TRBV5-1	TRBJ1-2	15	few	.	TGCGCCAGCAGGAACTACCAGGGTGCTATTTATGGCTACACCTTC	CASRNYQGAIYGYTF
TRBV5-4	TRBJ2-1	15	.	TRBD1	TGTGCCAGCAGCTTGGAGGAACAGGGGATCAATGAGCAGTTCTTC	CASSLEEQGINEQFF
TRBV7-2	TRBJ2-1	16	.	.	TGTGCCAGCAGCCCAGCGACAGGCCTCTCCTACAATGAGCAGTTCTTC	CASSPATGLSYNEQFF
TRBV6-5	TRBJ1-3	13	.	.	TGTGCCAGCAACGCTTACTCTGGAAACACCATATATTTT	CASNAYSGNTIYF
TRBV11-3	TRBJ2-1	15	.	.	TGTGCCAGCAGCTTCGTAGGGGGGGGACGCAATGAGCAGTTCTTC	CASSFVGGGRNEQFF
TRBV19	TRBJ2-7	14	.	TRBD1	TGTGCCAGTAGGCTGACAGGGGTCTCCTACGAGCAGTACTTC	CASRLTGVSYEQYF
TRBV7-7	TRBJ2-2	13	.	TRBD1	TGTGCCAGCGGCCAGGGGGAAACCGGGGAGCTGTTTTTT	CASGQGETGELFF
TRBV7-9	TRBJ1-1	14	.	.	TGTGCCAGCACCCGGACTGGGTTCGATGCTGAAGCTTTCTTT	CASTRTGFDAEAFF
TRBV27	TRBJ1-6	17	few	.	TGTGCCAGCAGTTTATCGACGCCGGGAATGCTGGGTTCACCCCTCCACTTT	CASSLSTPGMLGSPLHF
TRBV28	TRBJ2-6	16	few	.	TGTGCCAGCAACCCGTCGGGGGTCTCTGGGGCCAACGTCCTGACTTTC	CASNPSGVSGANVLTF
TRBV5-3	TRBJ2-1	15	.	TRBD1	TGTGCCAGAAGCTTGGAGGCAGGGGGAAACAATGAGCAGTTCTTC	CARSLEAGGNNEQFF
TRBV7-2	TRBJ1-3	15	.	.	TGTGCCAGCACTCTCCTCAGCAGCTCTGGAAACACCATATATTTT	CASTLLSSSGNTIYF